The text below deals with one TCR beta chain. What antigen it recognizes has not been identified. Qualities for individual bases were not recorded, and no much larger clone is one base off. Library creation used 5' RACE. The sequencer listed for this sample is Illumina HiSeq 2000. Template switching introduced a universal primer binding site; the final cDNA contained a unique molecular identifier, enabling accurate counting of TCR cDNA molecules. Specific primers in the conserved constant-segment region were used to synthesize first-strand cDNA for the TCR alpha and beta chains. Each cDNA library was double barcoded, with a SMART-Mk sample barcode plus Illumina barcodes, to control for contamination. TruSeq adapter sequences, together with Illumina sample barcodes, were added in two successive PCR steps. TCR alpha and beta cDNA libraries were sequenced on the Illumina HiSeq platform with custom primers. The paper's processing steps were these. Unique molecular identifiers were extracted from raw reads with MiGEC, and CDR3 positions were determined with MiXCR. Recombination models were inferred per individual with the repgenHMM and IGoR tools using an EM algorithm. The analysis of shared clonotypes was done with the tcR package in R, with sharing normalized by the product of cloneset sizes. Out-of-frame nonproductive sequences were analyzed to study raw recombination free of thymic and clonal selection effects. TCRdb's own reprocessing of the public reads used fastp at Q25 and MiXCR and kept productive beta chains. Entries are consolidated by CDR3 protein sequence, retaining the most common genes and DNA. The V and J calls reflect TCRdb's pipeline rather than the authors' work. The sample yields about 1.7 million distinct CDR3 sequences; under 35% were counted once. About 0.27% of the sample lies in the top ten.

Every donor in the study was a healthy Caucasian. The sample belongs to a study of identical twins (dated by TCRdb to 2015 to 2016). For the wider study: TCR alpha and beta repertoires from monozygotic twins, unrelated adults of various ages and cord blood were deep-sequenced to test whether fetal clonotypes persist. To rule out contamination, replicate twin experiments were performed at different times with different library preparation protocols.

What the work shows at the level of the full study, not this receptor alone: Recombination models systematically underestimated out-of-frame TCR alpha sharing in monozygotic twins but agreed with sharing between unrelated individuals. Conclusions relied on cross-sectional statistical analysis, since the same donors could not be followed over many years. Fewer insertions were carried by abundant cord blood beta clonotypes, a similar but weaker trend appeared in young adult naive repertoires, and no such trend appeared in memory repertoires. Compared with coincidental sharing between unrelated individuals, out-of-frame TCR alpha sequences shared between twins had an excess of sequences with low generation probability. Excess twin sharing in beta out-of-frame sequences was weaker because fewer shared sequences lowered the signal-to-noise ratio. Invariant T cells such as MAIT and iNKT could partly confound zero-insertion analyses, though diverse VJ usage argued against this for most clonotypes.

Trimming removed 5 bases from V and 1 base from J, leaving 8 bases between the germline ends. The CDR3 has 13 amino acids, counting the end cysteine and phenylalanine. The DNA shown is the 39-base CDR3, in frame from base 1. For CDR1 and CDR2, the germline V gene lists MGHDK and SYGVNS. The origin of this receptor is a newborn girl in good health. Input material: cord blood. The chain is assembled from TRBV25-1 and TRBJ2-5, and TRBD2 may be the D gene, going by 5 matching bases. The CDR3 reads CASSRLPQETQYF. Read as DNA, the sequence is TGTGCCAGCAGTAGACTACCCCAAGAGACCCAGTACTTC.